The clone carrying this T cell receptor beta chain has ten or more counts. J was trimmed by 1 base and V by 2 bases; bases with no gene match: 4. CDR1 and CDR2 (germline): SGHRS, YFSETQ. This CDR3 contains 15 residues. Preparation of the TCRbeta library involved a method that used unique molecular identifiers. TCRdb re-analysed the PCR reads in MiXCR, keeping a single row per CDR3 protein. The repertoire includes fewer than 350,000 distinct CDR3 sequences, more than 9% of them detected once, and about 20% sits in the top ten. This specimen belongs to a study of T-cell reconstitution after alpha-beta-depleted transplantation in children.

This clonotype was obtained from a male patient aged 2 to 10 who had a stem cell transplant for chronic granulomatous disease, so the T cells may come from the graft donor. The sample was peripheral blood, taken 180 days after TCRalphabeta/CD19-depleted stem cell transplant. The chain joins TRBV5-1 to TRBJ2-7; 9 bases agree with TRBD2. The CDR3 DNA follows: TGCGCCAGCAGCTTTCGTAGCGGGAGATCCTACGAGCAGTACTTC. This codes for CASSFRSGRSYEQYF.